The clone carrying this T cell receptor beta chain has more than one count but fewer than ten. V was pared by 3 bases and J by 6 bases, with 9 bases between. CDR3 length: 12 residues. Germline CDR1 reads SGHTA; CDR2 reads FQGNSA. A TCRbeta library incorporating unique molecular identifiers was prepared. Each CDR3 protein is one row after TCRdb ran MiXCR on the PCR reads. The repertoire holds about 420,000 distinct CDR3 sequences, with approximately 10% as singletons. This sample was taken from a study of T-cell reconstitution after alpha-beta-depleted transplantation in children. The sample here was PBMCs from the stem cell graft donor, taken from the stem cell graft. The V and J genes are TRBV7-2 and TRBJ2-7; D remains unclear. The TCR sequence derives from a human donor who donated a stem cell graft to a child with acute myeloid leukemia. The CDR3 loop is CASSFFGLEQYF. CDR3 nucleotides: TGTGCCAGCAGCTTTTTTGGTCTCGAGCAGTACTTC.